This TCR beta chain comes out of a study of blood T cells in healthy people across ages. At the level of the study: Per every two T cells, about one barcoded beta molecule was captured by template switching.

There were at least 6 micrograms of total RNA extracted from every sample. Germline V gene data show CDR1 as SNHLY and CDR2 as FYNNEI. V lost 6 bases and J lost 9; bases outside the gene matches: 9. There are 15 residues in the CDR3. A sample-barcoded 5' primer and a J-beta primer mix were used in a second PCR of roughly 7 to 11 cycles. TCRdb re-analysed the 5' RACE reads in MiXCR, keeping a single row per CDR3 protein. The sample holds hundreds of thousands of distinct CDR3 sequences, about 51% seen once. Sequencing used blood. The clonotype comes from a woman older than 75 in good health. The chain has TRBV2 and TRBJ2-1; 12 positions agree with TRBD2. The chain's CDR3 is CASRQTTSGGSEQFF. The CDR3 DNA is TGTGCCAGCAGACAGACCACTAGCGGGGGGAGTGAGCAGTTCTTC.